These 11 T cell receptor beta chains were all obtained from the same sample, sequenced in a study of blood T cells in healthy people across ages. The use of a sample-barcoded 5' primer and a J-beta primer mix characterized a second PCR of roughly 7 to 12 cycles. TCRdb re-analysed the 5' RACE reads in MiXCR, keeping a single row per CDR3 protein. The repertoire holds 1.5 million to 2 million distinct CDR3 sequences, around half seen once, with approximately 2% in the top ten. Sequencing was performed on blood. These receptors came from a middle-aged woman in good health.

The chain has TRBV28 and TRBJ2-5; possibly TRBD2 for D (6 bases). V lost 5 bases to trimming and J lost 11 bases, with 27 bases between them. Per the germline V gene, CDR1 is MDHEN and CDR2 is SYDVKM. This CDR3 is 16 amino acids long. The chain's CDR3 is CASSRGTLTLRNEQYF. The DNA for the CDR3 is TGTGCCAGCAGTCGGGGGACCTTAACCTTGAGGAATGAGCAGTACTTC.

The chain recombines TRBV12-3 or TRBV12-4 with TRBJ2-7; 11 bases line up with TRBD2. The CDR3 has 16 residues. V trimming: 1 base; J trimming: 5 bases; junction bases outside the gene matches: 7. CDR3 bases: TGTGCCAGCAGTTTAGTGACTAGCGGGGTTTTCAACGAGCAGTACTTC. Translated, it gives CASSLVTSGVFNEQYF.

The chain carries TRBV7-2 and TRBJ2-3; TRBD2 matches at 13 bases. V lost 1 base and J lost 0; bases outside the gene matches: 4. This CDR3 has 18 residues. Germline values: CDR1 SGHTA, CDR2 FQGNSA. CDR3 bases: TGTGCCAGCAGCTTAGTGGGGACTAGCGGGGCTAGCACAGATACGCAGTATTTT. This sequence encodes CASSLVGTSGASTDTQYF.

The chain carries TRBV7-7 and TRBJ2-2, with 10 bases fitting TRBD1. This CDR3 has 15 amino acids. Per the germline V gene, CDR1 is SSHAT and CDR2 is FNYEAQ (reference sequence). Written as DNA, the CDR3 is TGTGCTACCTCGGACAGGGGGGTGTCCTCCGGGGAGCTGTTTTTT. Translating it yields CATSDRGVSSGELFF.

V usage is TRBV7-9 and J usage is TRBJ1-2; the D is unclear. The germline V and J ends were trimmed by 5 bases and 2 bases, with 9 bases remaining between them. The germline gives CDR1 SEHNR, CDR2 FQNEAQ (reference sequence). CDR3 length: 13 amino acids. The CDR3 nucleotides are TGTGCCAGCAGCCGGTCGGAGAACTATGGCTACACCTTC. This translates into CASSRSENYGYTF. Supplemented by reference TRBV7-9 and TRBJ1-2, the full variable domain reads DTGVSQNPRHKITKRGQNVTFRCDPISEHNRLYWYRQTLGQGPEFLTYFQNEAQLEKSRLLSDRFSAERPKGSFSTLEIQRTEQGDSAMYLCASSRSENYGYTFGSGTRLTVV.

The rearrangement uses TRBV7-2 and TRBJ1-5; D is perhaps TRBD1 (5 bases). V was shortened by 8 bases and J by 0 bases, with 8 bases between the two germline ends. Germline lookup yields CDR1 SGHTA and CDR2 FQGNSA. The CDR3 length is 13 residues. The CDR3 here is CASGTYSNQPQHF. The CDR3 DNA follows: TGTGCCAGCGGGACGTATAGCAATCAGCCCCAGCATTTT.

In this sample, this clonotype turned up a few times. The J gene is TRBJ2-3, the V gene TRBV6-6, with 11 bases lining up with TRBD1. This CDR3 is built from 16 residues. Trimming at V came to 6 bases and at J to 5 bases, leaving 10 bases not matched to a gene. Germline CDR1 is MNHNY and CDR2 is SVGAGI (reference sequence). The CDR3 loop reads CASSPDRGRLVDTQYF. In DNA, the CDR3 is TGTGCCAGCAGCCCGGACAGGGGGCGACTTGTAGATACGCAGTATTTT.

This clonotype showed up just a few times. The chain joins TRBV28 to TRBJ2-1; no reliable D call. The CDR3 consists of 13 residues. V lost 5 bases and J 7 bases, leaving 12 bases between the germline ends. Per the germline V gene, CDR1 is MDHEN and CDR2 is SYDVKM. This CDR3 is CASSRQLGNEQFF. Written as DNA, the CDR3 is TGTGCCAGCAGTCGCCAGTTGGGGAATGAGCAGTTCTTC.

The rearrangement links TRBV20-1 to TRBJ2-7; 7 bases fit TRBD1. The CDR3 length is 14 residues. The V gene end was trimmed by 5 bases and the J gene end by 1 base; junction bases not matched to a gene: 8. Germline V gene data show CDR1 as DFQATT and CDR2 as SNEGSKA (reference sequence). The CDR3 is CSAEDRADSYEQYF. The CDR3 region has the DNA TGCAGTGCTGAAGACAGGGCTGATTCCTACGAGCAGTACTTC.

The chain joins TRBV6-6 to TRBJ2-4; TRBD1 matches 7 bases. The end of the DNA is better explained by TRBJ2-7, so the J call may be wrong. The CDR3 loop spans 14 amino acids. Germline loops: CDR1 MNHNY, CDR2 SVGAGI (reference sequence). CDR3 protein: CASSLPGQPHEQYF. The CDR3 DNA sequence: TGTGCCAGCAGTCTTCCGGGACAGCCGCACGAGCAGTACTTC.

The chain has TRBV3-1 and TRBJ2-7; D could derive from TRBD1 or TRBD2 (5 bases each). The J call may be faulty, since TRBJ2-5 better matches the DNA end. The CDR3 runs to 15 residues. The germline V gene has CDR1 LGHDT and CDR2 YNNKEL (reference sequence). The CDR3 spells CASSQVRGSRETQYF. CDR3 nucleotide sequence: TGTGCCAGCAGCCAAGTGAGGGGCTCTAGGGAGACCCAGTACTTC.